The 17 T cell receptor beta chains reported below all come from one sample, sequenced in a study of blood T cell repertoires in COVID-19. The table came from immunoSEQ multiplex PCR; TCRdb's copy has only in-frame clones and leaves some out. The table has under 400,000 clones, more than 75% seen once; the top ten hold under 11%. The sequenced sample consisted of peripheral blood. These receptors all stem from a woman aged 30 to 39 with COVID-19, enrolled during active disease.

In its sample, this clone was seen once. The genes are TRBV9 and TRBJ2-3; 11 bases align to TRBD2. The CDR3 totals 16 residues. Germline V gives CDR1 SGDLS, CDR2 YYNGEE. Trimming at V came to 1 base and at J to 7 bases, leaving 8 bases not matched to a gene. CDR3: CASSVQLAGAGNTQYF. The CDR3 coding sequence is TGTGCCAGCAGCGTACAACTAGCGGGAGCCGGGAATACGCAGTATTTT.

This clone was counted a few times. The chain links TRBV5-1 to TRBJ2-7; TRBD2 matches at 13 bases. The CDR3 totals 16 residues. Trimming at V came to 3 bases and at J to 3 bases, leaving 6 bases not matched to a gene. Germline V gene data show CDR1 as SGHRS and CDR2 as YFSETQ. The CDR3 is CASSSTGTSGIYEQYF. Here the CDR3 DNA reads TGCGCCAGCAGCTCTACCGGGACTAGCGGGATCTACGAGCAGTACTTC.

The chain links TRBV11-2 to TRBJ2-1; 12 bases are shared with TRBD2. V was clipped by 5 bases and J by 7 bases; unmatched bases: 6. This CDR3 comprises 15 residues. From germline, CDR1 is SGHAT and CDR2 FQNNGV. The CDR3 loop is CASSPTSGRRNEQFF. CDR3 bases: TGTGCCAGCAGCCCGACTAGCGGGAGACGGAATGAGCAGTTCTTC.

The chain joins TRBV2 to TRBJ1-4, with D uncertain. This CDR3 has 16 amino acids. CDR1 is SNHLY, CDR2 FYNNEI, per germline. Trimming took off 0 bases at V and 4 bases at J, with 12 bases between the two ends. The CDR3: CASSEAPRGYNEKLFF. The CDR3 bases are TGTGCCAGCAGTGAAGCGCCCCGCGGCTATAATGAAAAACTGTTTTTT.

The rearrangement joins TRBV7-2 to TRBJ2-7; 10 positions agree with TRBD2. Germline assignment: CDR1 SGHTA and CDR2 FQGNSA. V dropped 2 bases and J dropped 3; count of bases not matched to a gene: 10. The CDR3 spans 17 residues. DNA for the CDR3: TGTGCCAGCAGCTTATACCTAGCGGGAGTTTCTGGCTACGAGCAGTACTTC. It encodes CASSLYLAGVSGYEQYF.

The chain recombines TRBV4-1 with TRBJ2-3, with unresolved D. Trimming shortened V by 4 bases and J by 6 bases, and 14 bases separated the two germline ends. The CDR3 runs to 14 residues. Germline V gene lookup returns CDR1 MGHRA and CDR2 YSYEKL. CDR3 amino acids: CASSPGPWRDTQYF. The CDR3 DNA is TGCGCCAGCAGCCCCGGCCCGTGGCGGGATACGCAGTATTTT.

The rearrangement links TRBV19 to TRBJ1-1; 7 nucleotides line up with TRBD1. The V segment lost 5 bases and the J segment 6 bases; nucleotides outside the gene matches: 15. This CDR3 has 16 residues. Germline CDR1 reads LNHDA; CDR2 reads SQIVND (reference sequence). This chain's CDR3 is CASSGRDRASGSEAFF. The CDR3 DNA follows: TGTGCCAGTAGTGGGCGAGACAGGGCCTCGGGTTCTGAAGCTTTCTTT.

The gene calls are TRBV2 and TRBJ2-7; tentatively, D is TRBD2 (5 bases). V was trimmed by 6 bases and J by 0 bases, leaving 12 bases between them. The CDR3 covers 14 residues. Germline lookup yields CDR1 SNHLY and CDR2 FYNNEI. The DNA for the CDR3 is TGTGCCAGCAGCGGTCTAGCTGTCTCCTACGAGCAGTACTTC. Residues: CASSGLAVSYEQYF.

The genes are TRBV3-1 (or the pseudogene TRBV3-2) and TRBJ2-1, with 10 nucleotides matching TRBD2. With V trimmed by 4 bases and J by 7 bases, 4 bases remained unmatched. In germline, CDR1 is LGHDT, CDR2 YNNKEL (reference sequence). The CDR3 contains 14 residues. This CDR3 reads CASSPLAGGNEQFF. CDR3 DNA: TGTGCCAGCAGCCCCTTAGCGGGAGGTAATGAGCAGTTCTTC.

This sequence joins TRBV6-5 and TRBJ1-5; D not resolved. The V gene's germline CDR1 is MNHEY and CDR2 SVGAGI. V lost 2 bases and J lost 7, with 6 bases in between. The length of the CDR3 is 12 residues. CDR3 sequence (DNA): TGTGCCAGCAGTTACAGGGAGCAGCCCCAGCATTTT. Protein: CASSYREQPQHF.

This chain links TRBV7-3 with TRBJ1-1; a weak D match, TRBD1 (6 bases). The CDR3 covers 13 residues. CDR1 SGHTA and CDR2 FQGTGA come from the germline V gene. The germline V and J ends were trimmed by 5 bases and 10 bases, with 17 bases remaining between them. CDR3 sequence (DNA): TGTGCCAGCAGCCCGAGCCCCCAGGGGAGAGCTTTCTTT. Residues: CASSPSPQGRAFF.

The rearrangement uses TRBV6-1 and TRBJ1-2; no firm D call. CDR3 length: 13 amino acids. Germline values: CDR1 MNHNS, CDR2 SASEGT. With 2 bases removed from V and 4 bases from J, the gap between germline ends came to 8 bases. CDR3 loop: CASSESVSYGYTF. In DNA, the CDR3 is TGTGCCAGCAGTGAATCAGTGTCCTATGGCTACACCTTC.

The rearrangement uses TRBV7-2 and TRBJ2-5; 9 bases agree with TRBD1. Germline CDR1 is SGHTA and CDR2 is FQGNSA. The J segment lost 4 bases and the V segment lost 1 base, leaving 4 bases of the junction unmatched. The CDR3 loop spans 15 amino acids. The CDR3 is CASSLGDRARETQYF. The CDR3, as DNA: TGTGCCAGCAGCTTAGGGGACAGGGCGCGAGAGACCCAGTACTTC.

The chain employs TRBV9 and TRBJ2-5; 10 bases align to TRBD2. Germline V gives CDR1 SGDLS, CDR2 YYNGEE. There are 16 residues in the CDR3. V lost 4 bases, J lost 5 bases, and 11 bases stayed unmatched. CDR3 in DNA: TGTGCCAGCAGCACTAAGAGCGGGAGGGCCTCCGAGACCCAGTACTTC. Encoded protein: CASSTKSGRASETQYF.

The V gene is TRBV19, the J gene TRBJ2-7; D may be TRBD2 (6 bases). This CDR3 has 14 residues. V shed 3 bases and J shed 1 base, with 10 bases lying between them. Germline loops: CDR1 LNHDA, CDR2 SQIVND (reference sequence). CDR3 sequence: CASSMLAESYEQYF. The CDR3 region has the DNA TGTGCCAGTAGTATGTTAGCGGAATCCTACGAGCAGTACTTC.

This chain connects TRBV18 to TRBJ2-3; 11 positions match TRBD2. Germline V gene data show CDR1 as KGHSH and CDR2 as LQKENI. V trimming: 5 bases; J trimming: 1 base; junction bases outside the gene matches: 8. CDR3 length: 17 amino acids. DNA of the CDR3: TGTGCCAGCTCAGGGACTAGCGGCGCCTGGGGCACAGATACGCAGTATTTT. It translates to CASSGTSGAWGTDTQYF.

This clone was observed a few times. The chain joins TRBV7-2 to TRBJ1-5; 8 bases match TRBD1. This CDR3 has 14 amino acids. Trimming removed 5 bases from V and 4 bases from J; junction bases left unmatched: 4. The germline CDR1 and CDR2 sequences are SGHTA and FQGNSA. Here the CDR3 reads CASSPWTGNQPQHF. The CDR3 nucleotides are TGTGCCAGCAGCCCATGGACAGGGAATCAGCCCCAGCATTTT.